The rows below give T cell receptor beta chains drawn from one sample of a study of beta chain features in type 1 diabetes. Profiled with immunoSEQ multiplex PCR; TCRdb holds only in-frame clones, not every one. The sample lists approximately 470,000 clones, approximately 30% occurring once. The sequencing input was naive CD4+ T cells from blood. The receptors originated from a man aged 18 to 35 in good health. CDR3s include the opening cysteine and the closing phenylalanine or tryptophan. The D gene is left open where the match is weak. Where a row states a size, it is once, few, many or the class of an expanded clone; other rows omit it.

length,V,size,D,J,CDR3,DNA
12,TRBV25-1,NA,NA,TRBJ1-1,CASSERNTEAFF,TGTGCCAGCAGTGAGAGGAACACTGAAGCTTTCTTT
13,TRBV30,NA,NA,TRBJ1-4,CAWMPAVGGKLFF,TGTGCCTGGATGCCGGCTGTAGGGGGAAAACTGTTTTTT
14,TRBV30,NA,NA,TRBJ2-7,CAWRKPGGSYEQYF,TGTGCCTGGAGAAAACCAGGGGGGTCCTACGAGCAGTACTTC
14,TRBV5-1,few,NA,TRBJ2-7,CASSLSPVTHEQYF,TGCGCCAGCAGCTTGAGTCCAGTGACCCACGAGCAGTACTTC
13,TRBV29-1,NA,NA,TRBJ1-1,CSVGRIVDTEAFF,TGCAGCGTGGGAAGAATTGTGGACACTGAAGCTTTCTTT
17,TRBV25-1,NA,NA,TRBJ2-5,CASSGLGISGHQETQYF,TGTGCCAGCAGTGGCTTGGGCATTTCGGGACACCAAGAGACCCAGTACTTC
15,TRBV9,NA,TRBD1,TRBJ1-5,CASSPDRGPNQPQHF,TGTGCCAGCAGCCCGGACAGGGGCCCTAATCAGCCCCAGCATTTT
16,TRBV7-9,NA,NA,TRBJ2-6,CASSPGVTRGANVLTF,TGTGCCAGCAGCCCGGGAGTGACCCGGGGGGCCAACGTCCTGACTTTC
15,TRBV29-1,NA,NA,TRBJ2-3,CSVDTSLSSTDTQYF,TGCAGCGTTGATACCAGCCTGAGTAGCACAGATACGCAGTATTTT
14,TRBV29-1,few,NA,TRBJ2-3,CSVETYRGTDTQYF,TGCAGCGTTGAGACCTACAGGGGCACAGATACGCAGTATTTT
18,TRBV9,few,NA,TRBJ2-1,CASSVTPRGGHSYNEQFF,TGTGCCAGCAGCGTAACCCCCAGGGGCGGTCACTCCTACAATGAGCAGTTCTTC
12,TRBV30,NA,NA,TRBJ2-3,CAWTRVTDTQYF,TGTGCCTGGACCCGAGTCACAGATACGCAGTATTTT
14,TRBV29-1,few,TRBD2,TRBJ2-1,CSVSTSESYNEQFF,TGCAGCGTCTCGACTAGCGAATCCTACAATGAGCAGTTCTTC
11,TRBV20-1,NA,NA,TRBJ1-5,CSAKGSQPQHF,TGCAGTGCTAAGGGGAGCCAGCCCCAGCATTTT
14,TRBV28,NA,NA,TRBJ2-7,CAGSGQGRPYEQYF,TGTGCCGGCTCGGGGCAAGGGCGCCCCTACGAGCAGTACTTC
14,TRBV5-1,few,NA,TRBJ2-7,CASSLGGSNGEQYF,TGCGCCAGCAGCTTGGGTGGGTCCAATGGGGAGCAGTACTTC
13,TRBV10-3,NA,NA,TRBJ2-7,CAIFEGPGFEQYF,TGTGCCATCTTCGAGGGCCCAGGGTTCGAGCAGTACTTC
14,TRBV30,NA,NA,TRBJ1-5,CAWSRGGSNQPQHF,TGTGCCTGGAGTCGGGGTGGAAGCAATCAGCCCCAGCATTTT
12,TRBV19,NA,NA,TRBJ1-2,CASSPAGYGYTF,TGTGCCAGTAGTCCCGCCGGGTATGGCTACACCTTC
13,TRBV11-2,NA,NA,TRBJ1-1,CASSSRGNTEAFF,TGTGCCAGCAGCTCCAGGGGGAACACTGAAGCTTTCTTT
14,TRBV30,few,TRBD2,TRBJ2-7,CAWSAGLAVYEQYF,TGTGCCTGGAGTGCGGGACTAGCGGTCTACGAGCAGTACTTC
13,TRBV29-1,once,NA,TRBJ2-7,CSVAGTRSLEQYF,TGCAGCGTCGCCGGGACCAGGTCTCTCGAGCAGTACTTC
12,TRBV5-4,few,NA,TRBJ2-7,CASSLAGHEQYF,TGTGCCAGCAGCTTGGCTGGTCACGAGCAGTACTTC
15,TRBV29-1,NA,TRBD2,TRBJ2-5,CSVEGLAGGIETQYF,TGCAGCGTTGAAGGACTAGCGGGAGGTATAGAGACCCAGTACTTC
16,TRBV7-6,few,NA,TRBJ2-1,CASSLSVAPPSNEQFF,TGTGCCAGCAGCTTAAGCGTAGCCCCGCCATCGAATGAGCAGTTCTTC
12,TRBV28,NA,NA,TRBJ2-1,CASSLTPNEQFF,TGTGCCAGCAGTTTGACTCCTAATGAGCAGTTCTTC
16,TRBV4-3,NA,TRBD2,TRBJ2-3,CASSQGGAGRADTQYF,TGCGCCAGCAGCCAAGGGGGAGCGGGAAGGGCAGATACGCAGTATTTT
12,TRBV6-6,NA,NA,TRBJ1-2,CASSLQGGGYTF,TGTGCCAGCAGTTTGCAGGGTGGTGGCTACACCTTC
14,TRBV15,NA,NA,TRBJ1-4,CATSGGSPNEKLFF,TGTGCCACCAGCGGAGGGAGTCCTAATGAAAAACTGTTTTTT
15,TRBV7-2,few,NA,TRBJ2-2,CASTGVGRWTGELFF,TGTGCCAGCACCGGAGTTGGGAGGTGGACCGGGGAGCTGTTTTTT
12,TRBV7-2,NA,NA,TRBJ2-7,CASSQLRDEQYF,TGTGCCAGCAGCCAACTCCGGGACGAGCAGTACTTC
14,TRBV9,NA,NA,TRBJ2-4,CASSGGSEASFQYF,TGTGCCAGCAGCGGAGGAAGTGAGGCTAGCTTTCAGTACTTC
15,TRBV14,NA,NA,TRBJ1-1,CASSPPGGRVTEAFF,TGTGCCAGCAGCCCCCCTGGAGGGAGGGTCACTGAAGCTTTCTTT